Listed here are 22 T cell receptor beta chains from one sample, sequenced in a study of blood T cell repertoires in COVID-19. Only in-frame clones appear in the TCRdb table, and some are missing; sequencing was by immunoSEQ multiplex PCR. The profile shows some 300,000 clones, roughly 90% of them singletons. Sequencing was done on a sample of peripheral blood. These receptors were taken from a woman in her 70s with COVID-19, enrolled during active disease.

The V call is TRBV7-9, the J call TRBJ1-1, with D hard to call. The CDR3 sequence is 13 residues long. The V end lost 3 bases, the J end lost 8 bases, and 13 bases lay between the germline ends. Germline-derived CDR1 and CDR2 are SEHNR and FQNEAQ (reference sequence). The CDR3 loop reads CASSFPRGLEAFF. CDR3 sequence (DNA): TGTGCCAGCAGCTTCCCCCGTGGCTTAGAAGCTTTCTTT.

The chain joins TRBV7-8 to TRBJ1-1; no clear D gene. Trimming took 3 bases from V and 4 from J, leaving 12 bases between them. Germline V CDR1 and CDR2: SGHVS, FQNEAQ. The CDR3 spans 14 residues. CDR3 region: CASSLRVEATEAFF. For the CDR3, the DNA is TGTGCCAGCAGCTTGAGGGTGGAGGCCACTGAAGCTTTCTTT. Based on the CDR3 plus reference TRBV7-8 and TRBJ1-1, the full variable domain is GAGVSQSPRYKVAKRGQDVALRCDPISGHVSLFWYQQALGQGPEFLTYFQNEAQLDKSGLPSDRFFAERPEGSVSTLKIQRTQQEDSAVYLCASSLRVEATEAFFGQGTRLTVV.

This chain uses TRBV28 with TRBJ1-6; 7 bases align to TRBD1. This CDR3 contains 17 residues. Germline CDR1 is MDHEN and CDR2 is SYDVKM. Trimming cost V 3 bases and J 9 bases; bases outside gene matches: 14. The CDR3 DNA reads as TGTGCCAGCAGTTTCCCCAATCCCTACAGGGGTGTTTCACCCCTCCACTTT. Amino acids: CASSFPNPYRGVSPLHF.

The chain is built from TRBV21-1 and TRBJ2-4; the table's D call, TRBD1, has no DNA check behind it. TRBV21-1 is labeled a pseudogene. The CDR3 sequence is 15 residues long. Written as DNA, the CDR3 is TGTGCCAGCGTAGGGGACAGGGGGCACCAAAACATTCAGTACTTC. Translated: CASVGDRGHQNIQYF.

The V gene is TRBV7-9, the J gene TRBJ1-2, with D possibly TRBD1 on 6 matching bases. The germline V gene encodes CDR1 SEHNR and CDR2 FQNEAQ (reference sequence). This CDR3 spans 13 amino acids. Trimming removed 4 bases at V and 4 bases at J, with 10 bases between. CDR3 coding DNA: TGTGCCAGCAGCTCACAGGGTCCCTATGGCTACACCTTC. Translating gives CASSSQGPYGYTF.

CDR3 coding DNA: TGTGCCAGCAGCTTCCAAACAGGGGCGACCTACGAGCAGTACTTC. It translates to CASSFQTGATYEQYF. V is TRBV7-2 and J is TRBJ2-7; TRBD1 agrees at 7 bases. Germline assignment: CDR1 SGHTA and CDR2 FQGNSA. The CDR3 spans 15 residues. Trimming cost V 3 bases and J 2 bases; bases outside gene matches: 7. The variable domain in full, with the rest retrieved from reference TRBV7-2 and TRBJ2-7, is GAGVSQSPSNKVTEKGKDVELRCDPISGHTALYWYRQSLGQGLEFLIYFQGNSAPDKSGLPSDRFSAERTGGSVSTLTIQRTQQEDSAVYLCASSFQTGATYEQYFGPGTRLTVT.

CDR3 sequence (DNA): TGTGCCAGCAGCCTACGGACAGGGGGAGCCCACGAGCAGTACTTC. Protein: CASSLRTGGAHEQYF. The genes are TRBV6-6 and TRBJ2-7, with 10 bases fitting TRBD1. V dropped 6 bases and J dropped 5; count of bases not matched to a gene: 10. The CDR3 has 15 amino acids. Looked up from germline, CDR1 is MNHNY and CDR2 is SVGAGI (reference sequence).

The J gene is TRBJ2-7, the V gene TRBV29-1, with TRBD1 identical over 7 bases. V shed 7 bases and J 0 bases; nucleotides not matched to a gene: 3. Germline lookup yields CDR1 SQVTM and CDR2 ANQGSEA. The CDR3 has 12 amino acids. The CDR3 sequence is CSAGGSSYEQYF. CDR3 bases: TGCAGCGCAGGGGGAAGCTCCTACGAGCAGTACTTC.

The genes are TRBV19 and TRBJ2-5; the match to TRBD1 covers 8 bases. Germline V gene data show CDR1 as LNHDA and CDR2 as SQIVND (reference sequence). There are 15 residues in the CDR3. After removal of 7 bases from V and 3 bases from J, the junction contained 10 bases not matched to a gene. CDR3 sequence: CASTPSGQGEETQYF. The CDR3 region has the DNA TGTGCCAGTACACCCAGCGGACAGGGAGAAGAGACCCAGTACTTC.

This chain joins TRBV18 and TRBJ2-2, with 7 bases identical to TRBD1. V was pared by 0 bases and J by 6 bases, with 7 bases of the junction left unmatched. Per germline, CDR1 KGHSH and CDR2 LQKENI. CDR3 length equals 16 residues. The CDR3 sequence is CASSPPDRVWSGELFF. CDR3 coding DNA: TGTGCCAGCTCACCACCTGACAGGGTTTGGTCCGGGGAGCTGTTTTTT.

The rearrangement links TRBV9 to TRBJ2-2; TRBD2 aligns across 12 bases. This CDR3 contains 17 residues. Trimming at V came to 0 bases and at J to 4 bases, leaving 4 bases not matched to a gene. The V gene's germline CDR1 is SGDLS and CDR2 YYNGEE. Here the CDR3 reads CASSVATGLAGTGELFF. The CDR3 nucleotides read TGTGCCAGCAGCGTAGCTACGGGACTAGCGGGCACCGGGGAGCTGTTTTTT.

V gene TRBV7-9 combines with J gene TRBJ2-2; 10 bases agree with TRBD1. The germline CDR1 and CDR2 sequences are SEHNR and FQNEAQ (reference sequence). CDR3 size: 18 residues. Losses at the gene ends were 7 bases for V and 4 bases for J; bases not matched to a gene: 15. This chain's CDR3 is CASTPRGTGAAFTGELFF. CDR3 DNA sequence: TGTGCCAGCACCCCCCGGGGGACAGGGGCAGCCTTCACCGGGGAGCTGTTTTTT. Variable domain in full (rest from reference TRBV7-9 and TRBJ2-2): DTGVSQNPRHKITKRGQNVTFRCDPISEHNRLYWYRQTLGQGPEFLTYFQNEAQLEKSRLLSDRFSAERPKGSFSTLEIQRTEQGDSAMYLCASTPRGTGAAFTGELFFGEGSRLTVL.

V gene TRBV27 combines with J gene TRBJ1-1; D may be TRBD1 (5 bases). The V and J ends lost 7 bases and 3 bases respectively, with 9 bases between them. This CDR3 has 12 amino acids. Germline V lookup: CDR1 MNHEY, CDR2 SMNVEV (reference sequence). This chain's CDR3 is CASTGIDTEAFF. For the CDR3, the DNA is TGTGCCAGCACAGGGATTGACACTGAAGCTTTCTTT.

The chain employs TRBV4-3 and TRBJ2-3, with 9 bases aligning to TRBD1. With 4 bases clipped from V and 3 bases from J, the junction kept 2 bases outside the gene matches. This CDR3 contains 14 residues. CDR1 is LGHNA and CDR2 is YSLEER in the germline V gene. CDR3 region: CASSPGQGTDTQYF. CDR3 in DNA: TGCGCCAGCAGCCCGGGACAGGGAACAGATACGCAGTATTTT.

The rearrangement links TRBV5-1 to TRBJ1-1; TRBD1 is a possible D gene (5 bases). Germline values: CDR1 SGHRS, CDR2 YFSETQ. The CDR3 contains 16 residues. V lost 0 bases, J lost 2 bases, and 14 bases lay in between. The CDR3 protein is CASSLDLRAYNTEAFF. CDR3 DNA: TGCGCCAGCAGCTTGGACCTCAGGGCCTATAACACTGAAGCTTTCTTT.

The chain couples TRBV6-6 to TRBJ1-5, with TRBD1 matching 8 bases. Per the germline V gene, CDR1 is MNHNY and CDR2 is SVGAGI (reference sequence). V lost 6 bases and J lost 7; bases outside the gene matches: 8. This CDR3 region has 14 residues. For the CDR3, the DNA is TGTGCCAGCAGAGGCCAGGGGGCGGAACAGCCCCAGCATTTT. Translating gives CASRGQGAEQPQHF.

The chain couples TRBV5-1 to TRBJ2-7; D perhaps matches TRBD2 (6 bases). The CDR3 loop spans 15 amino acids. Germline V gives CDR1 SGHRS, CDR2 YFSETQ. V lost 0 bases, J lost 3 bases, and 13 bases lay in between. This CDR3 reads CASSLEAASDYEQYF. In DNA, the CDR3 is TGCGCCAGCAGCTTGGAGGCGGCTAGCGACTACGAGCAGTACTTC.

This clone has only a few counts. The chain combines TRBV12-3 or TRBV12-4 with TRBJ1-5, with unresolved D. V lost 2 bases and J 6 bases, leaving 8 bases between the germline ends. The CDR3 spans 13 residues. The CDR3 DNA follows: TGTGCCAGCAGTTTAAGCGATTTTCAGCCCCAGCATTTT. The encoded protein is CASSLSDFQPQHF.

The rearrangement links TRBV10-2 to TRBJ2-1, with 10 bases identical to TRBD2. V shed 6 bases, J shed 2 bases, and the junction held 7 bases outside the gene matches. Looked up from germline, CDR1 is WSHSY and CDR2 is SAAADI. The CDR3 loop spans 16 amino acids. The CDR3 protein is CASSEQLAGPYNEQFF. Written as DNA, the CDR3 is TGCGCCAGCAGCGAGCAACTAGCGGGGCCCTACAATGAGCAGTTCTTC.

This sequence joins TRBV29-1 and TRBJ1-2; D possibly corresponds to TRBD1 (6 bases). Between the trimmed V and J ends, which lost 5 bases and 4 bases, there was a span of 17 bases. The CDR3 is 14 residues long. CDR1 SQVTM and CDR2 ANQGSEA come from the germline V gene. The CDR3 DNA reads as TGCAGCGTTTCGGACAGCCAGACGACCTATGGCTACACCTTC. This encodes CSVSDSQTTYGYTF.

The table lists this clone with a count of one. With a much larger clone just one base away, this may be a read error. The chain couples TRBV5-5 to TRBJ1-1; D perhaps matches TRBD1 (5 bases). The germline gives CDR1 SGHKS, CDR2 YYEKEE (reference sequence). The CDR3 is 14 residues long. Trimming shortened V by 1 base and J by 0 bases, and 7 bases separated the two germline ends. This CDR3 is CASSLRGMNTEAFF. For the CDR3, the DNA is TGTGCCAGCAGCTTGCGGGGGATGAACACTGAAGCTTTCTTT.

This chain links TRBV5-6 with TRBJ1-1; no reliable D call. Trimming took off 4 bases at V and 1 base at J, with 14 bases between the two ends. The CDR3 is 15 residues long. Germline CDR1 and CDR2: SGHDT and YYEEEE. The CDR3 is CASSLWYTENTEAFF. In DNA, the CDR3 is TGTGCCAGCAGCCTATGGTATACAGAGAACACTGAAGCTTTCTTT.